The 7 T cell receptor beta chains listed next were all sequenced from one sample in a study of blood T cell repertoires in COVID-19. Assay: immunoSEQ multiplex PCR; the TCRdb copy retains only in-frame clones and omits some. The sample holds 55,000 to 70,000 clones; around 76% are singletons and the top ten take about 22%. The sequencing sample was made of peripheral blood. All receptors come from a woman aged 60-70 years with acute or convalescent COVID-19.

This clone has just one count. This chain uses TRBV7-3 with TRBJ2-5, with a weak D call TRBD1 (6 bases). CDR1 is SGHTA, CDR2 FQGTGA, per germline. The V gene lost 3 bases and the J gene lost 0 bases, with 17 bases spanning the gap. The CDR3 covers 17 residues. Here the CDR3 DNA reads TGTGCCAGCAGCTTGAGCGGCCCCGGGACAAACCAAGAGACCCAGTACTTC. Its protein is CASSLSGPGTNQETQYF.

The chain joins TRBV10-3 to TRBJ1-6, with TRBD1 matching 8 bases. The CDR3 runs to 14 residues. From germline, CDR1 is ENHRY and CDR2 SYGVKD. V was pared by 5 bases and J by 6 bases, with 3 bases of the junction left unmatched. The CDR3 loop is CAISSDRVNSPLHF. Written as DNA, the CDR3 is TGTGCCATCAGTTCGGACAGGGTTAATTCACCCCTCCACTTT.

This chain joins TRBV7-3 and TRBJ2-2; the match to TRBD1 covers 8 bases. The germline V gene has CDR1 SGHTA and CDR2 FQGTGA. V was pared by 4 bases and J by 9 bases, with 4 bases of the junction left unmatched. The CDR3 loop spans 13 amino acids. The CDR3 spells CASSSGQGRELFF. DNA of the CDR3: TGTGCCAGCAGCTCAGGACAGGGAAGGGAGCTGTTTTTT.

This clone was seen only once. The J gene is TRBJ2-7, the V gene TRBV4-3, with TRBD2 identical over 7 bases. The V segment lost 1 base and the J segment 0 bases; nucleotides outside the gene matches: 3. Germline V gene sequence: CDR1 LGHNA, CDR2 YSLEER. The CDR3 contains 15 residues. The CDR3 reads CASSQAGGSSYEQYF. In nucleotides, the CDR3 is TGCGCCAGCAGCCAAGCCGGGGGGTCCTCCTACGAGCAGTACTTC.

This chain links TRBV5-4 with TRBJ2-7; 8 bases are shared with TRBD1. V lost 4 bases and J lost 1; bases outside the gene matches: 7. CDR1 is SGHNT, CDR2 YYREEE, per germline (reference sequence). The CDR3 has 15 amino acids. This CDR3 reads CASSPGTGISYEQYF. In DNA form, the CDR3 reads TGTGCCAGCAGCCCCGGGACAGGAATTTCCTACGAGCAGTACTTC.

CDR3 loop: CASSLTVLEQFF. The CDR3 DNA sequence: TGCGCCAGCAGCCTAACAGTACTGGAGCAGTTCTTC. The chain employs TRBV5-1 and TRBJ2-1; the D is unclear. The CDR3 is 12 amino acids. Germline loops: CDR1 SGHRS, CDR2 YFSETQ. V gave up 4 bases and J gave up 10 bases, with 12 bases separating them.

The chain is built from TRBV19 and TRBJ1-5; D ambiguous. The CDR3 runs to 13 residues. V lost 5 bases to trimming and J lost 6 bases, with 11 bases between them. The V gene's germline CDR1 is LNHDA and CDR2 SQIVND (reference sequence). The CDR3 loop is CASSSRLFQPQHF. DNA of the CDR3: TGTGCCAGTAGTTCCCGTCTATTTCAGCCCCAGCATTTT.